One TCR beta chain is described in this entry. The antigen is not known. The CDR3 contains 15 residues. From germline, CDR1 is MGHRA and CDR2 YSYEKL. V was pared by 1 base and J by 0 bases, with 9 bases between. TCRdb's copy holds only in-frame clones and misses some; the assay was immunoSEQ multiplex PCR. The sample records about 27,000 clones, 85% to 90% being singletons. The data were taken from a study of OX40 agonist ivuxolimab in advanced cancers. At the level of the study: Enrolled patients in dose escalation had cancers that were hepatocellular carcinoma, melanoma, renal cell or head and neck cancer. General study results and limits: Within 6 weeks, CD4+ and CD8+ blood T cells expanded clonally at 0.1 to 3.0 mg/kg. In the expanded peripheral T cells, antigen specificity was never determined. Compared with others, partial responders at 0.1-3.0 mg/kg displayed clonal expansion among the lowest.

The origin of this receptor is an adult with an advanced solid tumor such as melanoma, head and neck, liver or kidney cancer. V usage is TRBV4-1 and J usage is TRBJ2-5; D gene unclear. The material was CD4+ or CD8+ T cells sorted from blood, obtained in a trial of the OX40 agonist ivuxolimab. This CDR3 reads CASSQGKAHQETQYF. CDR3 sequence (DNA): TGCGCCAGCAGCCAAGGGAAGGCCCACCAAGAGACCCAGTACTTC.